Below, 26 T cell receptor beta chains from the same sample are listed, as sequenced in a study of T cells in Graves' hyperthyroidism and ophthalmopathy. RNA transcripts gave rise to amplified TCR beta CDR3 regions. In the first-round RT-PCR of the TCR CDR3, the HTBI primer set was used. Each CDR3 protein gets one entry after TCRdb re-called the multiplex PCR reads with MiXCR. The sample lists 500,000 to 600,000 distinct CDR3 sequences; roughly 46% were seen once. Sequencing input: peripheral blood or thyroid tissue (not recorded which). The receptors shown here come from an adult woman with Graves' disease, either hyperthyroidism or ophthalmopathy (not recorded which).

The chain uses TRBV2 and TRBJ1-5, with 9 bases aligning to TRBD1. Germline loops: CDR1 SNHLY, CDR2 FYNNEI. Unmatched junction bases numbered 7, after V lost 7 bases and J lost 6 bases. CDR3 length equals 14 residues. The CDR3 region has the DNA TGTGCCAGCACCGGACAGGGGTGGGTTCAGCCCCAGCATTTT. As protein: CASTGQGWVQPQHF.

This clonotype was seen many times. The V and J genes are TRBV2 and TRBJ1-5, with 12 bases that match TRBD1. This CDR3 has 20 residues. Germline V gene lookup returns CDR1 SNHLY and CDR2 FYNNEI. J gave up 2 bases and V 0 bases, and 11 bases lay outside the gene matches. CDR3 residues: CASSEATGTGGIFGNQPQHF. In DNA, the CDR3 is TGTGCCAGCAGTGAAGCGACCGGGACAGGGGGCATTTTCGGCAATCAGCCCCAGCATTTT.

The chain employs TRBV20-1 and TRBJ2-5, with TRBD2 matching over 14 bases. The germline V gene encodes CDR1 DFQATT and CDR2 SNEGSKA (reference sequence). V trimming: 2 bases; J trimming: 5 bases; junction bases outside the gene matches: 7. This CDR3 spans 16 amino acids. In nucleotides, the CDR3 is TGCAGTGCTAGATCCGGGACTAGCGGGAGAGGTGAGACCCAGTACTTC. Translated, it gives CSARSGTSGRGETQYF.

This clonotype was observed a few times. The V call is TRBV5-1, the J call TRBJ1-4, with D unclear. V lost 7 bases, J lost 7 bases, and 2 bases lay in between. This CDR3 is 9 amino acids long. Germline CDR1 and CDR2: SGHRS and YFSETQ. CDR3 in DNA: TGCGCCAGCCGTGAAAAACTGTTTTTT. Translation gives CASREKLFF.

This chain joins TRBV20-1 and TRBJ2-5; maybe TRBD2 (6 bases). V gave up 1 base and J gave up 5 bases, with 14 bases separating them. CDR3 size: 14 residues. Germline V lookup: CDR1 DFQATT, CDR2 SNEGSKA (reference sequence). The CDR3: CSARARRVGETQYF. For the CDR3, the DNA is TGCAGTGCTAGAGCGCGGAGGGTTGGGGAGACCCAGTACTTC.

This clonotype came up a few times. The V call is TRBV15, the J call TRBJ1-3; no clear D. This CDR3 is 15 amino acids long. Trimming removed 0 bases at V and 6 bases at J, with 12 bases between. CDR1 and CDR2 from the germline V gene are LNHNV and YYDKDF (reference sequence). CDR3 residues: CATSRDREGVNTIYF. CDR3 coding DNA: TGTGCCACCAGCAGAGATCGTGAGGGCGTAAACACCATATATTTT.

This clonotype appeared a few times. The rearrangement links TRBV24-1 to TRBJ1-2; a weak D match, TRBD1 (5 bases). Germline values: CDR1 KGHDR, CDR2 SFDVKD. CDR3 length equals 13 residues. Trimming left V 4 bases short and J 7 bases short, with 12 bases between. CDR3 amino acids: CATSEWQGGGYTF. As DNA, the CDR3 is TGTGCCACCAGTGAATGGCAGGGAGGTGGCTACACCTTC.

This clonotype has at least ten counts. The CDR3 region has the DNA TGTGCCAGCAGCCAACCCTCAGGGGGCGAGTTTCGCGAGCAGTACTTC. It translates to CASSQPSGGEFREQYF. The gene calls are TRBV7-9 and TRBJ2-7, with 8 bases lining up with TRBD1. Trimming cost V 5 bases and J 6 bases; bases outside gene matches: 15. This CDR3 has 16 amino acids. Germline loops: CDR1 SEHNR, CDR2 FQNEAQ (reference sequence). The variable domain in full, with the rest retrieved from reference TRBV7-9 and TRBJ2-7, is DTGVSQNPRHKITKRGQNVTFRCDPISEHNRLYWYRQTLGQGPEFLTYFQNEAQLEKSRLLSDRFSAERPKGSFSTLEIQRTEQGDSAMYLCASSQPSGGEFREQYFGPGTRLTVT.

V gene TRBV2 combines with J gene TRBJ1-5; 12 bases line up with TRBD1. With V trimmed by 7 bases and J by 5 bases, 3 bases remained unmatched. Per the germline V gene, CDR1 is SNHLY and CDR2 is FYNNEI. This CDR3 has 14 amino acids. The CDR3 DNA reads as TGTGCCAGCACCGGGACAGGGGGCCATCAGCCCCAGCATTTT. The encoded protein is CASTGTGGHQPQHF.

The V gene is TRBV15, the J gene TRBJ1-4; 10 bases map to TRBD1. The germline CDR1 and CDR2 sequences are LNHNV and YYDKDF (reference sequence). The V segment lost 1 base and the J segment 7 bases; nucleotides outside the gene matches: 3. The CDR3 loop spans 15 amino acids. CDR3 loop: CATSRGTGGGEKLFF. DNA of the CDR3: TGTGCCACCAGCAGAGGGACAGGGGGGGGTGAAAAACTGTTTTTT.

The chain couples TRBV20-1 to TRBJ2-5, with 9 bases aligning to TRBD1. Germline CDR1 DFQATT, CDR2 SNEGSKA (reference sequence). Unmatched junction bases numbered 10, after V lost 7 bases and J lost 7 bases. The CDR3 has 13 amino acids. CDR3 sequence: CSEAPSTGGTQYF. CDR3 sequence (DNA): TGCAGTGAAGCCCCCTCGACAGGGGGGACCCAGTACTTC.

V is TRBV15 and J is TRBJ2-7, with D possibly being TRBD1 (6 bases). This CDR3 has 14 residues. V was pared by 1 base and J by 2 bases, with 9 bases between. Germline CDR1 LNHNV, CDR2 YYDKDF (reference sequence). The CDR3: CATSRVGGAYEQYF. The CDR3 DNA sequence: TGTGCCACCAGCAGAGTAGGGGGAGCCTACGAGCAGTACTTC.

The DNA for the CDR3 is TGCAGTGGAGAAGGGGGGGCGGGGGATACGCAGTATTTT. Protein product: CSGEGGAGDTQYF. V gene TRBV20-1 combines with J gene TRBJ2-3; a possible D gene is TRBD2 (7 bases). Germline V gives CDR1 DFQATT, CDR2 SNEGSKA (reference sequence). The V end lost 7 bases, the J end lost 6 bases, and 17 bases lay between the germline ends. The CDR3 is made up of 13 amino acids.

The rearrangement uses TRBV9 and TRBJ2-7; D may be TRBD2 (6 bases). Germline CDR1 reads SGDLS; CDR2 reads YYNGEE. Trimming removed 5 bases from V and 0 bases from J, with 15 bases in between. CDR3 size: 15 residues. The CDR3 loop reads CASRRKRALSYEQYF. The CDR3 nucleotides are TGTGCCAGCAGGCGCAAGCGGGCCCTCTCCTACGAGCAGTACTTC.

V gene TRBV7-6 combines with J gene TRBJ1-3, with D hard to call. Germline CDR1 SGHVS, CDR2 FNYEAQ. Trimming removed 5 bases from V and 4 bases from J, with 9 bases in between. This CDR3 comprises 13 residues. The CDR3 DNA reads as TGTGCCAGCAGCACCTCGACGGGAAACACCATATATTTT. It codes for CASSTSTGNTIYF. The whole variable domain, remainder taken from reference TRBV7-6 and TRBJ1-3, is GAGVSQSPRYKVTKRGQDVALRCDPISGHVSLYWYRQALGQGPEFLTYFNYEAQQDKSGLPNDRFSAERPEGSISTLTIQRTEQRDSAMYRCASSTSTGNTIYFGEGSWLTVV.

The V gene is TRBV28, the J gene TRBJ1-2; 7 bases map to TRBD1. V gave up 5 bases and J gave up 0 bases; unmatched junction bases: 9. Looked up from germline, CDR1 is MDHEN and CDR2 is SYDVKM. This CDR3 region has 16 residues. The CDR3 loop reads CASSRGEGASNYGYTF. Written as DNA, the CDR3 is TGTGCCAGCAGTCGGGGGGAGGGGGCATCTAACTATGGCTACACCTTC.

In this sample, this clonotype turned up many times. V usage is TRBV29-1 and J usage is TRBJ2-7; 7 nucleotides match TRBD2. CDR3 length equals 14 residues. Germline V gives CDR1 SQVTM, CDR2 ANQGSEA. Trimming cost V 4 bases and J 6 bases; bases outside gene matches: 12. CDR3 coding DNA: TGCAGCGTTGTGGGCGGGCGGGAGTTTGGCGAGCAGTACTTC. Protein: CSVVGGREFGEQYF.

The genes are TRBV15 and TRBJ1-5; TRBD1 is a possible D gene (5 bases). CDR1 and CDR2 (germline): LNHNV, YYDKDF (reference sequence). Trimming took 1 base from V and 3 from J, leaving 7 bases between them. The CDR3 has 14 amino acids. CDR3 DNA: TGTGCCACCAGCAGAGCCAGGGCCAATCAGCCCCAGCATTTT. Its protein is CATSRARANQPQHF.

J is TRBJ1-2 and V is TRBV11-2; 8 bases fit TRBD1. Germline values: CDR1 SGHAT, CDR2 FQNNGV. The CDR3 length is 15 residues. Trimming took 4 bases from V and 2 from J; bases not matched to a gene: 6. The DNA for the CDR3 is TGTGCCAGCAGCTACGAACGACAGGGGAACTATGGCTACACCTTC. Translated, it gives CASSYERQGNYGYTF. Full variable domain (outside the CDR3, taken from reference TRBV11-2 and TRBJ1-2): EAGVAQSPRYKIIEKRQSVAFWCNPISGHATLYWYQQILGQGPKLLIQFQNNGVVDDSQLPKDRFSAERLKGVDSTLKIQPAKLEDSAVYLCASSYERQGNYGYTFGSGTRLTVV.

In regard to this clonotype: Being one base from a much bigger clone, this may be a read error. J is TRBJ2-3 and V is TRBV5-1; D is possibly TRBD1 or TRBD2 (5 bases each). Germline V gene lookup returns CDR1 SGHRS and CDR2 YFSETQ. Trimming left V 1 base short and J 6 bases short, with 9 bases between. This CDR3 spans 13 amino acids. CDR3 amino acids: CASSLPREDTQYF. Written as DNA, the CDR3 is TGCGCCAGCAGCTTGCCCAGGGAGGATACGCAGTATTTT.

This clonotype was observed at least ten times. The V gene is TRBV12-3 or TRBV12-4, the J gene TRBJ1-1; no clear D gene. This CDR3 spans 13 amino acids. Deletions cut 5 bases from V and 5 bases from J, with 12 bases between. Here the CDR3 DNA reads TGTGCCAGCAGTGCCCGGCGGTTAACTGAAGCTTTCTTT. Its protein product is CASSARRLTEAFF.

The chain carries TRBV24-1 and TRBJ2-6, with unresolved D. This CDR3 region has 15 residues. The V gene lost 7 bases and the J gene lost 0 bases, with 9 bases spanning the gap. From germline, CDR1 is KGHDR and CDR2 SFDVKD. CDR3 DNA: TGTGCCACCAGGGACCCCAACTCTGGGGCCAACGTCCTGACTTTC. Amino acid sequence: CATRDPNSGANVLTF.

To note about this clonotype: A junction boundary mismatches the germline segment, possibly from a read error. The chain links TRBV2 to TRBJ2-5; D is tentatively TRBD1 or TRBD2 (6 bases each). Germline V CDR1 and CDR2: SNHLY, FYNNEI. This CDR3 has 15 residues. The CDR3 coding sequence is TGTGCCAGCAGTTCGGGACAAACCTATCGGGAGACCCAGTGCTTC. Its translation is CASSSGQTYRETQCF.

In this sample, this clonotype turned up once. This rearrangement joins TRBV15 to TRBJ2-7; D possibly corresponds to TRBD2 (6 bases). This CDR3 has 15 residues. V shed 8 bases and J shed 0 bases, with 17 bases lying between them. The V gene's germline CDR1 is LNHNV and CDR2 YYDKDF (reference sequence). CDR3: CATARVGGNSYEQYF. In DNA form, the CDR3 reads TGTGCCACCGCGAGGGTTGGGGGGAACTCCTACGAGCAGTACTTC. Variable domain in full (rest from reference TRBV15 and TRBJ2-7): DAMVIQNPRYQVTQFGKPVTLSCSQTLNHNVMYWYQQKSSQAPKLLFHYYDKDFNNEADTPDNFQSRRPNTSFCFLDIRSPGLGDTAMYLCATARVGGNSYEQYFGPGTRLTVT.

This clonotype has at least ten counts. CDR3 coding DNA: TGCAGTGCTAGGGGCTTCCGGAGGGGTCTGTTTTTT. Its translation: CSARGFRRGLFF. V and J are TRBV20-1 and TRBJ1-4; D possibly corresponds to TRBD1 (5 bases). Germline V lookup: CDR1 DFQATT, CDR2 SNEGSKA (reference sequence). With 3 bases removed from V and 14 bases from J, the gap between germline ends came to 16 bases. This CDR3 region has 12 residues.

Of note for this clonotype: One end of the junction does not line up with germline, which may come from a read error. The genes are TRBV2 and TRBJ1-1; D is unclear. This CDR3 has 13 amino acids. The germline gives CDR1 SNHLY, CDR2 FYNNEI. The CDR3 protein is CASGLDKRTEAFF. The CDR3 DNA reads as TGTGCCAGCGGACTCGACAAGAGGACTGAGGCTTTCTTT.